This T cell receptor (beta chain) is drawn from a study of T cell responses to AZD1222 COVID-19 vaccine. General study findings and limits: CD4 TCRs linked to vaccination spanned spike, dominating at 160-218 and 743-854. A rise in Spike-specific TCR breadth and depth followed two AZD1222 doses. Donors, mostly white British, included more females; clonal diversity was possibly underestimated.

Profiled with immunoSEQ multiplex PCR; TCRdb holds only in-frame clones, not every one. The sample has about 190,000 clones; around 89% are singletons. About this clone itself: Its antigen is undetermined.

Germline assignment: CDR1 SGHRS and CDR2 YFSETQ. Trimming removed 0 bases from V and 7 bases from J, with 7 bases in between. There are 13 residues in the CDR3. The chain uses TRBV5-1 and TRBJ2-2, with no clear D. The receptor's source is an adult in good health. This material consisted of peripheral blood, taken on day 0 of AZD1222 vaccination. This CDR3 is CASSLELDGELFF. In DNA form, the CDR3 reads TGCGCCAGCAGCTTGGAACTGGACGGGGAGCTGTTTTTT.